The 4 T cell receptor beta chains reported below all come from one sample, sequenced in a study of PD-1 blockade in classical Hodgkin lymphoma. Time point indicated: newly diagnosed, previously untreated cHL patient sample. Isolation of CD4+ T cells from thawed PBMCs was performed by magnetic negative selection. Clones were sequenced by immunoSEQ multiplex PCR, and TCRdb holds only the in-frame ones, with some missing. Counted here are nearly 25,000 clones, 75% to 95% occurring once; the ten biggest clones make up almost 0.55%. Source material: CD4+ T cells from blood. Source of these receptors: a human donor with classical Hodgkin lymphoma.

This clone has a single count. This chain uses TRBV5-1 with TRBJ2-1, with TRBD1 matching 7 bases. Losses at the gene ends were 0 bases for V and 3 bases for J; bases not matched to a gene: 3. Germline loops: CDR1 SGHRS, CDR2 YFSETQ. CDR3 length: 15 residues. CDR3 sequence reads: CASSLGGDSYNEQFF. Written as DNA, the CDR3 is TGCGCCAGCAGCTTGGGAGGGGACAGCTACAATGAGCAGTTCTTC.

The genes are TRBV28 and TRBJ1-2; D possibly corresponds to TRBD1 (5 bases). The CDR3 totals 19 residues. Germline assignment: CDR1 MDHEN and CDR2 SYDVKM. Trimming cost V 6 bases and J 5 bases, with 31 bases left between them. The chain's CDR3 is CASSRGGKGISSNTYGYTF. The CDR3, as DNA: TGTGCCAGCAGCCGCGGGGGGAAGGGGATTTCCTCAAATACATATGGCTACACCTTC.

The chain uses TRBV5-4 and TRBJ2-3, with D possibly called TRBD1 or TRBD2 (6 bases each). The CDR3 is 16 residues long. From germline, CDR1 is SGHNT and CDR2 YYREEE (reference sequence). V shed 0 bases and J shed 2 bases, with 13 bases lying between them. The CDR3 region is CASSLGGGTLTDTQYF. The CDR3 DNA is TGTGCCAGCAGCTTGGGAGGGGGGACACTCACAGATACGCAGTATTTT.

The genes are TRBV25-1 and TRBJ2-5, with a weak D call TRBD1 (6 bases). In germline, CDR1 is MGHDK, CDR2 SYGVNS. V was cut by 6 bases and J by 5 bases, with 13 bases left in between. The CDR3 loop spans 13 amino acids. In DNA form, the CDR3 reads TGTGCCAGCAGCGAAACAGGGCACGAGACCCAGTACTTC. Its protein is CASSETGHETQYF.